Detailed here is one T cell receptor (beta chain). The data belong to a study of blood T cell repertoires in COVID-19. The overall study: Some COVID-19 samples were acute and others convalescent; all came from the United States, Italy and Spain. From T cells, B-cell-depleted T cells, or PBMCs came the material, which was cDNA or gDNA.

Authors' methods: Estimation of nucleated cell counts relied on the amplification of reference gene primers. Measured with immunoSEQ multiplex PCR; TCRdb has only the in-frame clones, and not every one. V and J calls and clone size follow that table, whereas D and trimming were derived from the DNA. The sample shows 150,000 to 200,000 clones, 65% to 85% of them seen only once. The CDR3 runs to 14 residues. In germline, CDR1 is MGHRA, CDR2 YSYEKL. V dropped 2 bases and J dropped 8 bases, with 15 bases sitting between them. The chain has TRBV4-1 and TRBJ1-2; unclear D gene. This receptor was identified in a human donor with acute or convalescent COVID-19. The donor label of this sample is uncertain. The sequencing sample was made of peripheral blood. The DNA for the CDR3 is TGCGCCAGCAGCCAACGGGTTCCTACTCTCGGCTACACCTTC. It specifies CASSQRVPTLGYTF.